The sequence of this T cell receptor beta chain was determined in a study of identical twins. The study, taken as a whole, reports: For out-of-frame alpha sequences shared by twins, low generation probability was in excess. Modelling approaches yielded underestimates of out-of-frame TCR alpha sharing between monozygotic twins.

V was shortened by 2 bases and J by 5 bases, with 12 bases between the two germline ends. The germline gives CDR1 MNHEY, CDR2 SVGAGI. This CDR3 is built from 15 residues. Note on this clonotype: The antigen is not known.

A universal primer site arose from template switching, and cDNA bore unique molecular identifiers. TCRdb itself ran the 5' RACE reads through MiXCR, one entry per CDR3 protein. The data contain around 450,000 distinct CDR3 sequences, 13% to 15% of them singletons. The same sample was also used in a study of yellow fever vaccine responses in identical twins.

Sequences were obtained from CD4+ T cells sorted from blood. The clonotype comes from a woman under 30 in good health. The chain is built from TRBV6-5 and TRBJ1-4; TRBD1 might be the D (5 bases). CDR3 in DNA: TGTGCCAGCAGTTACAGGGGTTGGGCGAATGAAAAACTGTTTTTT. Translated: CASSYRGWANEKLFF.